This TCR beta chain comes out of a study of blood T cell repertoires in COVID-19. Everyone who took part was 18 to 89 years old, and they came from 20 to 25 US areas. Measured with immunoSEQ multiplex PCR; TCRdb has only the in-frame clones, and not every one. Counted here are just under 250,000 clones, around 88% occurring once; the ten biggest clones make up 4.1%. This CDR3 comprises 14 residues. Trimming at V came to 3 bases and at J to 3 bases, leaving 3 bases not matched to a gene. The germline V gene has CDR1 LNHDA and CDR2 SQIVND (reference sequence). The sample taken for sequencing was PBMCs or T cells enriched from blood (not recorded which). The receptor comes from a woman aged 25 to 45 who had recovered from COVID-19. V usage is TRBV19 and J usage is TRBJ2-7; 9 bases line up with TRBD1. The CDR3 spells CASSITGGYYEQYF. The CDR3 nucleotides read TGTGCCAGTAGTATCACAGGGGGCTACTACGAGCAGTACTTC. The full variable domain, rest sourced from reference TRBV19 and TRBJ2-7, is DGGITQSPKYLFRKEGQNVTLSCEQNLNHDAMYWYRQDPGQGLRLIYYSQIVNDFQKGDIAEGYSVSREKKESFPLTVTSAQKNPTAFYLCASSITGGYYEQYFGPGTRLTVT.